The 15 T cell receptor beta chains below were found in one sample sequenced in a study of T cells after yellow fever vaccination. TCRdb reanalysed the 5' RACE reads using MiXCR and keeps one entry per CDR3 protein. The top ten clones hold around 17% of a sample with more than 250,000 distinct CDR3 sequences, around 6.8% of them seen once. The input for sequencing was PBMCs, taken about 49 days after the first yellow fever vaccination. The receptors here all came from a man between 18 and 29 years old who received the YFV17D yellow fever vaccine.

The sample holds many counts of this clonotype. The genes are TRBV5-6 and TRBJ1-5, with TRBD1 matching 7 bases. This CDR3 is built from 18 residues. From germline, CDR1 is SGHDT and CDR2 YYEEEE. V shed 2 bases, J shed 2 bases, and the junction held 13 bases outside the gene matches. The CDR3 is CASSLRGEMTGRNQPQHF. The CDR3, as DNA: TGTGCCAGCAGCTTACGGGGTGAGATGACAGGGCGCAATCAGCCCCAGCATTTT.

This clonotype was recorded a few times. This sequence joins TRBV5-1 and TRBJ1-2; D not certain. There are 13 residues in the CDR3. Germline lookup yields CDR1 SGHRS and CDR2 YFSETQ. V was cut by 1 base and J by 2 bases, with 6 bases left in between. The CDR3, as DNA: TGCGCCAGCAGCTTGCTACAGAACTATGGCTACACCTTC. Translated, it gives CASSLLQNYGYTF.

This clonotype occurred many times. CDR3 nucleotide sequence: TGTGCCAGCAGTTTCCGAAGGCGGTATAGCAATCAGCCCCAGCATTTT. Protein sequence: CASSFRRRYSNQPQHF. This sequence joins TRBV28 and TRBJ1-5; D uncertain. CDR3 length: 16 residues. V lost 3 bases to trimming and J lost 0 bases, with 12 bases between them. Per germline, CDR1 MDHEN and CDR2 SYDVKM.

V is TRBV11-2 and J is TRBJ1-1; 7 bases map to TRBD1. Germline trimming cut 4 bases from V and 4 bases from J; bases unmatched to any gene: 6. Germline CDR1 and CDR2: SGHAT and FQNNGV. The CDR3 is made up of 14 amino acids. The CDR3 region has the DNA TGTGCCAGCAGCTCACAGGGGTCGTCCACTGAAGCTTTCTTT. Translated, it gives CASSSQGSSTEAFF.

This clonotype was seen a few times. The rearrangement uses TRBV5-4 and TRBJ2-7; D is possibly TRBD1 or TRBD2 (5 bases each). Germline CDR1 SGHNT, CDR2 YYREEE (reference sequence). The CDR3 totals 12 residues. The ends were cut back, 3 bases at V and 7 bases at J, with 11 bases in the middle. The CDR3, as DNA: TGTGCCAGCAGCTGGGACCTGGGGGAGCAGTACTTC. Protein: CASSWDLGEQYF. Full variable domain (missing parts from reference TRBV5-4 and TRBJ2-7): ETGVTQSPTHLIKTRGQQVTLRCSSQSGHNTVSWYQQALGQGPQFIFQYYREEENGRGNFPPRFSGLQFPNYSSELNVNALELDDSALYLCASSWDLGEQYFGPGTRLTVT.

The chain couples TRBV5-1 to TRBJ1-5; D not resolved. V dropped 0 bases and J dropped 5 bases, with 6 bases sitting between them. Germline V gene sequence: CDR1 SGHRS, CDR2 YFSETQ. This CDR3 contains 13 residues. For the CDR3, the DNA is TGCGCCAGCAGCTTGGCGCTTGATCAGCCCCAGCATTTT. Residues: CASSLALDQPQHF.

The chain links TRBV11-2 to TRBJ2-7; D remains unclear. Germline V gives CDR1 SGHAT, CDR2 FQNNGV. Trimming pared 1 base from V and 0 bases from J, leaving 7 bases between. The CDR3 has 14 residues. The CDR3 here is CASSLGPFSYEQYF. The CDR3 region has the DNA TGTGCCAGCAGCTTAGGGCCGTTCTCCTACGAGCAGTACTTC.

This clonotype has more than one count but fewer than ten. This chain connects TRBV6-2 or TRBV6-3 to TRBJ2-1; possible D gene TRBD1, 6 bases. The CDR3 runs to 11 residues. The V end was cut by 10 bases, the J end by 11 bases, with 15 bases between. Germline V gene lookup returns CDR1 MNHEY and CDR2 SVGEGT. CDR3 sequence (DNA): TGTGCCACCCAGGGGAGCGGAAAGCAGTTCTTC. Encoded protein: CATQGSGKQFF.

This sequence joins TRBV5-1 and TRBJ2-1, with a weak D call TRBD2 (6 bases). The CDR3 sequence is 14 residues long. The V end lost 3 bases, the J end lost 1 base, and 8 bases lay between the germline ends. CDR1 is SGHRS, CDR2 YFSETQ, per germline. The CDR3 coding sequence is TGCGCCAGCAGCTGGCGGGGTTCCTACAATGAGCAGTTCTTC. The encoded protein is CASSWRGSYNEQFF.

This clonotype has ten or more counts. The chain couples TRBV11-2 to TRBJ2-3; 14 bases agree with TRBD2. The V gene's germline CDR1 is SGHAT and CDR2 FQNNGV. There are 17 residues in the CDR3. The V and J ends lost 1 base and 1 base, in that order; junction bases with no gene match: 1. The CDR3 DNA follows: TGTGCCAGCAGCTTAGTGGGACTAGCGGGAGGCACAGATACGCAGTATTTT. Translating it yields CASSLVGLAGGTDTQYF.

V usage is TRBV12-3 or TRBV12-4 and J usage is TRBJ2-1, with 8 bases aligning to TRBD2. The CDR3 is 13 residues long. V was clipped by 7 bases and J by 7 bases; unmatched bases: 6. CDR3 loop: CASTDGLANEQFF. The CDR3 bases are TGTGCCAGCACCGATGGACTAGCAAATGAGCAGTTCTTC.

This clonotype has just a few counts. The chain employs TRBV7-2 and TRBJ2-2; 10 positions match TRBD2. CDR3 size: 14 residues. With 8 bases clipped from V and 4 bases from J, the junction kept 4 bases outside the gene matches. Germline V gene data show CDR1 as SGHTA and CDR2 as FQGNSA. In DNA, the CDR3 is TGTGCCAGCCTGGGACTAGCGTCCACCGGGGAGCTGTTTTTT. Translation: CASLGLASTGELFF.

In this sample, this clonotype turned up many times. This sequence joins TRBV7-9 and TRBJ1-2; D is ambiguous. The germline V and J ends were trimmed by 8 bases and 3 bases, with 10 bases remaining between them. Germline CDR1 SEHNR, CDR2 FQNEAQ (reference sequence). The CDR3 totals 12 residues. CDR3: CASSPRDYGYTF. CDR3 in DNA: TGTGCCAGCTCCCCGCGGGACTATGGCTACACCTTC.

The chain combines TRBV6-1 with TRBJ2-4, with TRBD2 matching over 10 bases. V shed 3 bases and J 0 bases; nucleotides not matched to a gene: 8. Germline V gene data show CDR1 as MNHNS and CDR2 as SASEGT. The CDR3 spans 18 residues. The CDR3 DNA follows: TGTGCCAGCAGTGAGGATCTAGCGGGGGCGCTAGCCAAAAACATTCAGTACTTC. Translating it yields CASSEDLAGALAKNIQYF.

A few counts support this clonotype. This chain links TRBV7-6 with TRBJ2-1; 15 positions match TRBD2. This CDR3 spans 18 amino acids. J was trimmed by 1 base and V by 1 base; bases with no gene match: 2. Germline loops: CDR1 SGHVS, CDR2 FNYEAQ. CDR3 sequence reads: CASSLGGLAGGSYNEQFF. The CDR3 DNA reads as TGTGCCAGCAGCTTAGGGGGACTAGCGGGGGGTTCCTACAATGAGCAGTTCTTC.